Sequencing of this T cell receptor (beta chain) was carried out in a study of blood T cell repertoires in COVID-19 (dated by TCRdb to the early 2020s). Background for the entire study: Samples from collaborators originated in the United States, Italy and Spain and spanned both the acute and convalescent phases of COVID-19. The samples were drawn from the first 160 participants of the ongoing ImmuneRACE study and from under 1,500 subjects provided by 6 global collaborators. The repertoires were released in a freely available public database meant as a resource for research on the immune response to SARS-CoV-2. The material from the prospective study consisted of cDNA or gDNA derived from T cells, B-cell-depleted T cells, or PBMCs. Where HLA class I and class II types were available, the types were taken from metadata supplied by the sample provider, not from assay-based typing. Nearly every sample came with metadata listing a de-identified subject ID, COVID-19 status, age in years and sex. Subjects who had been exposed to COVID-19, were actively infected with it, or had recovered from it provided the deeply sampled blood TCRbeta repertoires that made up the dataset.

Note on this clone: Which antigen it targets is not known. Per-base qualities were not stored, and no clone one base away is much larger. The sample has other DNA sequences that encode this CDR3 too.

The germline V gene (reference sequence) specifies SEHNR as CDR1 and FQNEAQ as CDR2. There are 14 amino acids in the CDR3, from cysteine to phenylalanine inclusive. The kept DNA is CDR3 alone, 42 bases in frame from the first base. Trimming removed 6 bases from V and 0 bases from J, leaving 11 bases between the germline ends. Broad study findings and their caveats: The amount of clinical and demographic metadata varied by source and participant and was provided uncurated.

TCRbeta CDR3 regions were amplified from genomic DNA using the immunoSEQ Assay, a bias-controlled multiplex PCR. The study's own analysis went as follows. Nucleated cell counts per sample were estimated from amplification of reference gene primers within the assay. Sequence reads were collapsed and filtered to measure the absolute abundance of every unique TCRbeta CDR3 rearrangement. Productive Simpson clonality was computed per sample as the square root of Simpson's diversity index over productive rearrangements. The clones in this table, taken by TCRdb from immuneACCESS, are in-frame only. Not every clone is retained; where verified, under half of the shortfall comes from an unresolved V gene, and the cause of the rest is unknown. V, J and clone size were drawn from that table, and D and trimming were deduced from the DNA. This sample gives 140,000 or so clones in total; over 80% of them show up just once. The ten largest clones take up around 6.5% of the sample.

Participants in the prospective study were enrolled through a virtual design, were aged roughly 18 to 90 years, and lived in fewer than 30 United States geographic areas. In the prospective study, participants were assigned to cohorts based on the clinical history participants reported in a screening survey and a study questionnaire. Recovered participants in ImmuneRACE Cohort 3 were defined as having two consecutive negative NP/OP PCR tests, clearance from a healthcare professional, or resolution of symptoms. Each participant in the prospective study had whole blood, serum and a nasopharyngeal or oropharyngeal swab collected by mobile phlebotomists. Prospective study participants could optionally give additional blood draws and questionnaires over an approximately two-month period. Prospective study blood samples were shipped either frozen or at room temperature before DNA extraction.

This sequence was found in a woman aged 40 to 50 who had recovered from COVID-19. The rearranged segments are TRBV7-9 and TRBJ1-1; TRBD1 is possibly the D segment (6 matching bases). The sample comprised PBMCs or T cells enriched from blood (not recorded which). The CDR3 sequence is CASSPTGMNTEAFF. The nucleotide sequence is TGTGCCAGCAGTCCAACAGGGATGAACACTGAAGCTTTCTTT. Beyond the CDR3, the reference TRBV7-9 and TRBJ1-1 genes provide the residues; the full variable domain reads: DTGVSQNPRHKITKRGQNVTFRCDPISEHNRLYWYRQTLGQGPEFLTYFQNEAQLEKSRLLSDRFSAERPKGSFSTLEIQRTEQGDSAMYLCASSPTGMNTEAFFGQGTRLTVV.